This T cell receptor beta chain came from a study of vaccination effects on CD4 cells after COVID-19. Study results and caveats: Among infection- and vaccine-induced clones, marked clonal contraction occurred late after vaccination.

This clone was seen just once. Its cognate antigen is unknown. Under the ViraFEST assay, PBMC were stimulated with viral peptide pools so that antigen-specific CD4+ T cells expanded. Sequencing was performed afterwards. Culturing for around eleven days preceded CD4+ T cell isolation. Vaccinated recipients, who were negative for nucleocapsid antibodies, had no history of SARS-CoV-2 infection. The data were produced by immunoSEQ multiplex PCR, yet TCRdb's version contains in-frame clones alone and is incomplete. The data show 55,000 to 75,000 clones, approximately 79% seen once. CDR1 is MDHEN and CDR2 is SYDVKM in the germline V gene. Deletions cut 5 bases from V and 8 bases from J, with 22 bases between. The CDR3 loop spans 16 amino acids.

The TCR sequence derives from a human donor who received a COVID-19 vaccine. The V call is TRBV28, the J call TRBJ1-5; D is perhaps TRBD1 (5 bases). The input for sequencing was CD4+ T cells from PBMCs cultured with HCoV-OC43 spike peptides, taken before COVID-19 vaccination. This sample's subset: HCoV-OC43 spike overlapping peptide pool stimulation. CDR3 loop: CASSIPETPGREPQHF. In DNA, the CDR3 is TGTGCCAGCAGTATCCCCGAGACTCCAGGGAGGGAGCCCCAGCATTTT.